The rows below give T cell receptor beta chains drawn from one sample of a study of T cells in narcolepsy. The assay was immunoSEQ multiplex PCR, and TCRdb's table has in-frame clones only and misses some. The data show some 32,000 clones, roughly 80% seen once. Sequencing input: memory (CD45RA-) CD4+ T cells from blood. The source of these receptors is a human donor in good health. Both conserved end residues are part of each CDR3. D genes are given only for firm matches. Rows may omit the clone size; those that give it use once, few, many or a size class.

CDR3aa: CASSLARGAEQYF
CDR3nt: TGTGCCAGCAGCTTAGCGCGGGGGGCCGAGCAGTACTTC
abundance: -
d_gene: TRBD2
v_gene: TRBV7-9
j_gene: TRBJ2-7

CDR3aa: CASSLTHSSNYGYTF
CDR3nt: TGTGCCAGCAGCTTAACCCACTCCAGTAACTATGGCTACACCTTC
abundance: once
d_gene: -
v_gene: TRBV7-3
j_gene: TRBJ1-2

CDR3aa: CASSQEEGRYGYTF
CDR3nt: TGCGCCAGCAGCCAAGAAGAGGGCCGCTATGGCTACACCTTC
abundance: few
d_gene: -
v_gene: TRBV4-1
j_gene: TRBJ1-2

CDR3aa: CASSSTGTNTEAFF
CDR3nt: TGTGCCAGCTCATCGACAGGGACGAACACTGAAGCTTTCTTT
abundance: few
d_gene: TRBD1
v_gene: TRBV18
j_gene: TRBJ1-1

CDR3aa: CASTKGPTQYF
CDR3nt: TGTGCCAGCACAAAAGGTCCGACCCAGTACTTC
abundance: -
d_gene: -
v_gene: TRBV6-1
j_gene: TRBJ2-5

CDR3aa: CASRAQLAGVGETQYF
CDR3nt: TGCGCCAGCAGGGCCCAACTAGCGGGAGTTGGGGAGACCCAGTACTTC
abundance: -
d_gene: TRBD2
v_gene: TRBV5-1
j_gene: TRBJ2-5

CDR3aa: CACGQKNTEAFF
CDR3nt: TGTGCCTGCGGACAGAAGAACACTGAAGCTTTCTTT
abundance: -
d_gene: -
v_gene: TRBV10-3
j_gene: TRBJ1-1

CDR3aa: CASSYTGVQYF
CDR3nt: TGTGCCAGCAGCTATACAGGGGTGCAGTACTTC
abundance: -
d_gene: TRBD1
v_gene: TRBV11-2
j_gene: TRBJ2-7

CDR3aa: CASNNPGNQPQHF
CDR3nt: TGTGCCAGTAACAACCCAGGAAATCAGCCCCAGCATTTT
abundance: few
d_gene: -
v_gene: TRBV19
j_gene: TRBJ1-5

CDR3aa: CASSDSGAGANVLTF
CDR3nt: TGTGCCAGCAGTGACTCAGGGGCTGGGGCCAACGTCCTGACTTTC
abundance: -
d_gene: -
v_gene: TRBV6-4
j_gene: TRBJ2-6

CDR3aa: CASSQDQARGTDTQYF
CDR3nt: TGTGCCAGCAGCCAAGATCAGGCCAGGGGCACAGATACGCAGTATTTT
abundance: once
d_gene: -
v_gene: TRBV4-2
j_gene: TRBJ2-3

CDR3aa: CASSQLPVHSAEAFF
CDR3nt: TGCGCCAGCAGCCAATTACCCGTCCACAGCGCTGAAGCTTTCTTT
abundance: -
d_gene: -
v_gene: TRBV4-1
j_gene: TRBJ1-1

CDR3aa: CASSPPGLLTYEQYF
CDR3nt: TGTGCCAGCAGCCCACCGGGACTCCTGACCTACGAGCAGTACTTC
abundance: -
d_gene: -
v_gene: TRBV7-8
j_gene: TRBJ2-7

CDR3aa: CASSTPGTSGRALPYEQYF
CDR3nt: TGTGCCAGCAGCACTCCCGGGACTAGCGGGAGGGCCTTGCCCTACGAGCAGTACTTC
abundance: -
d_gene: TRBD2
v_gene: TRBV7-9
j_gene: TRBJ2-7

CDR3aa: CASSKPPGQFVF
CDR3nt: TGTGCCAGCAGTAAACCCCCGGGACAATTTGTCTTC
abundance: -
d_gene: -
v_gene: TRBV27
j_gene: TRBJ2-7

CDR3aa: CASMNLISGNTIYF
CDR3nt: TGTGCCAGCATGAACCTCATCTCTGGAAACACCATATATTTT
abundance: -
d_gene: -
v_gene: TRBV11-2
j_gene: TRBJ1-3

CDR3aa: CASSLSNTEAFF
CDR3nt: TGTGCCAGCAGCTTATCGAACACTGAAGCTTTCTTT
abundance: -
d_gene: -
v_gene: TRBV11-1
j_gene: TRBJ1-1

CDR3aa: CASAQGRGGYGYTF
CDR3nt: TGTGCCAGCGCCCAAGGCCGAGGGGGGTATGGCTACACCTTC
abundance: -
d_gene: -
v_gene: TRBV6-5
j_gene: TRBJ1-2

CDR3aa: CATSRDSTGNTIYF
CDR3nt: TGTGCCACCAGCAGAGATTCAACTGGAAACACCATATATTTT
abundance: medium-sized
d_gene: -
v_gene: TRBV15
j_gene: TRBJ1-3

CDR3aa: CASSQVRTAGNTIYF
CDR3nt: TGTGCCAGCAGCCAAGTCCGGACAGCTGGAAACACCATATATTTT
abundance: -
d_gene: -
v_gene: TRBV14
j_gene: TRBJ1-3

CDR3aa: CASSLAAGRDIQYF
CDR3nt: TGTGCCAGCAGCTTAGCCGCAGGGCGCGACATTCAGTACTTC
abundance: once
d_gene: -
v_gene: TRBV7-9
j_gene: TRBJ2-4

CDR3aa: CASSRAAVGSYEQYF
CDR3nt: TGTGCCAGCAGCCGGGCAGCGGTCGGTTCCTACGAGCAGTACTTC
abundance: -
d_gene: -
v_gene: TRBV5-4
j_gene: TRBJ2-7